This TCR beta chain was sequenced during a study of tumor-infiltrating lymphocytes in primary liver carcinoma. For the study at large: Per sample, productive TCRbeta reads numbered roughly 3.5 to 7.13 million, similar across tissue types.

For this clonotype: The antigen remains undetermined.

TCR beta cDNA was made from 400 to 500 ng total RNA with a constant-region primer. Libraries covering TCR beta were generated through three nested multiplex PCR rounds (using a slightly modified ARM-PCR). Investigators reported that the first two PCR rounds, at 10 cycles each, used TRBV1-TRBV30 forward primers with a C-beta reverse primer. TCRdb reprocessed the multiplex PCR reads via MiXCR and lists one record per CDR3 protein. The table has under 90,000 distinct CDR3 sequences, over 60% seen once. Trimming pared 11 bases from V and 7 bases from J, leaving 20 bases between. Looked up from germline, CDR1 is ENHRY and CDR2 is SYGVKD. The CDR3 loop spans 13 amino acids. RNA and DNA were co-extracted from approximately 20-30 mg of unsorted bulk tissue. Overall study results and limits: Top clones occupying all five tumor regions numbered only about 7-24%. Compared with blood, tumor repertoires held significantly more in their top 250 clones.

The receptor's source is a man aged 40-50 years with primary liver carcinoma and hepatitis B virus infection. The chain uses TRBV10-3 and TRBJ1-1; maybe TRBD1 (6 bases). Sequencing was done on a sample of liver tumor tissue from sampling region 1. Subset noted: tumor region T1, superior pole. The CDR3, as DNA: TGTGCCGCAAGGGGGGTGCAGAACCGTGAAGCTTTCTTT. Translated, it gives CAARGVQNREAFF.